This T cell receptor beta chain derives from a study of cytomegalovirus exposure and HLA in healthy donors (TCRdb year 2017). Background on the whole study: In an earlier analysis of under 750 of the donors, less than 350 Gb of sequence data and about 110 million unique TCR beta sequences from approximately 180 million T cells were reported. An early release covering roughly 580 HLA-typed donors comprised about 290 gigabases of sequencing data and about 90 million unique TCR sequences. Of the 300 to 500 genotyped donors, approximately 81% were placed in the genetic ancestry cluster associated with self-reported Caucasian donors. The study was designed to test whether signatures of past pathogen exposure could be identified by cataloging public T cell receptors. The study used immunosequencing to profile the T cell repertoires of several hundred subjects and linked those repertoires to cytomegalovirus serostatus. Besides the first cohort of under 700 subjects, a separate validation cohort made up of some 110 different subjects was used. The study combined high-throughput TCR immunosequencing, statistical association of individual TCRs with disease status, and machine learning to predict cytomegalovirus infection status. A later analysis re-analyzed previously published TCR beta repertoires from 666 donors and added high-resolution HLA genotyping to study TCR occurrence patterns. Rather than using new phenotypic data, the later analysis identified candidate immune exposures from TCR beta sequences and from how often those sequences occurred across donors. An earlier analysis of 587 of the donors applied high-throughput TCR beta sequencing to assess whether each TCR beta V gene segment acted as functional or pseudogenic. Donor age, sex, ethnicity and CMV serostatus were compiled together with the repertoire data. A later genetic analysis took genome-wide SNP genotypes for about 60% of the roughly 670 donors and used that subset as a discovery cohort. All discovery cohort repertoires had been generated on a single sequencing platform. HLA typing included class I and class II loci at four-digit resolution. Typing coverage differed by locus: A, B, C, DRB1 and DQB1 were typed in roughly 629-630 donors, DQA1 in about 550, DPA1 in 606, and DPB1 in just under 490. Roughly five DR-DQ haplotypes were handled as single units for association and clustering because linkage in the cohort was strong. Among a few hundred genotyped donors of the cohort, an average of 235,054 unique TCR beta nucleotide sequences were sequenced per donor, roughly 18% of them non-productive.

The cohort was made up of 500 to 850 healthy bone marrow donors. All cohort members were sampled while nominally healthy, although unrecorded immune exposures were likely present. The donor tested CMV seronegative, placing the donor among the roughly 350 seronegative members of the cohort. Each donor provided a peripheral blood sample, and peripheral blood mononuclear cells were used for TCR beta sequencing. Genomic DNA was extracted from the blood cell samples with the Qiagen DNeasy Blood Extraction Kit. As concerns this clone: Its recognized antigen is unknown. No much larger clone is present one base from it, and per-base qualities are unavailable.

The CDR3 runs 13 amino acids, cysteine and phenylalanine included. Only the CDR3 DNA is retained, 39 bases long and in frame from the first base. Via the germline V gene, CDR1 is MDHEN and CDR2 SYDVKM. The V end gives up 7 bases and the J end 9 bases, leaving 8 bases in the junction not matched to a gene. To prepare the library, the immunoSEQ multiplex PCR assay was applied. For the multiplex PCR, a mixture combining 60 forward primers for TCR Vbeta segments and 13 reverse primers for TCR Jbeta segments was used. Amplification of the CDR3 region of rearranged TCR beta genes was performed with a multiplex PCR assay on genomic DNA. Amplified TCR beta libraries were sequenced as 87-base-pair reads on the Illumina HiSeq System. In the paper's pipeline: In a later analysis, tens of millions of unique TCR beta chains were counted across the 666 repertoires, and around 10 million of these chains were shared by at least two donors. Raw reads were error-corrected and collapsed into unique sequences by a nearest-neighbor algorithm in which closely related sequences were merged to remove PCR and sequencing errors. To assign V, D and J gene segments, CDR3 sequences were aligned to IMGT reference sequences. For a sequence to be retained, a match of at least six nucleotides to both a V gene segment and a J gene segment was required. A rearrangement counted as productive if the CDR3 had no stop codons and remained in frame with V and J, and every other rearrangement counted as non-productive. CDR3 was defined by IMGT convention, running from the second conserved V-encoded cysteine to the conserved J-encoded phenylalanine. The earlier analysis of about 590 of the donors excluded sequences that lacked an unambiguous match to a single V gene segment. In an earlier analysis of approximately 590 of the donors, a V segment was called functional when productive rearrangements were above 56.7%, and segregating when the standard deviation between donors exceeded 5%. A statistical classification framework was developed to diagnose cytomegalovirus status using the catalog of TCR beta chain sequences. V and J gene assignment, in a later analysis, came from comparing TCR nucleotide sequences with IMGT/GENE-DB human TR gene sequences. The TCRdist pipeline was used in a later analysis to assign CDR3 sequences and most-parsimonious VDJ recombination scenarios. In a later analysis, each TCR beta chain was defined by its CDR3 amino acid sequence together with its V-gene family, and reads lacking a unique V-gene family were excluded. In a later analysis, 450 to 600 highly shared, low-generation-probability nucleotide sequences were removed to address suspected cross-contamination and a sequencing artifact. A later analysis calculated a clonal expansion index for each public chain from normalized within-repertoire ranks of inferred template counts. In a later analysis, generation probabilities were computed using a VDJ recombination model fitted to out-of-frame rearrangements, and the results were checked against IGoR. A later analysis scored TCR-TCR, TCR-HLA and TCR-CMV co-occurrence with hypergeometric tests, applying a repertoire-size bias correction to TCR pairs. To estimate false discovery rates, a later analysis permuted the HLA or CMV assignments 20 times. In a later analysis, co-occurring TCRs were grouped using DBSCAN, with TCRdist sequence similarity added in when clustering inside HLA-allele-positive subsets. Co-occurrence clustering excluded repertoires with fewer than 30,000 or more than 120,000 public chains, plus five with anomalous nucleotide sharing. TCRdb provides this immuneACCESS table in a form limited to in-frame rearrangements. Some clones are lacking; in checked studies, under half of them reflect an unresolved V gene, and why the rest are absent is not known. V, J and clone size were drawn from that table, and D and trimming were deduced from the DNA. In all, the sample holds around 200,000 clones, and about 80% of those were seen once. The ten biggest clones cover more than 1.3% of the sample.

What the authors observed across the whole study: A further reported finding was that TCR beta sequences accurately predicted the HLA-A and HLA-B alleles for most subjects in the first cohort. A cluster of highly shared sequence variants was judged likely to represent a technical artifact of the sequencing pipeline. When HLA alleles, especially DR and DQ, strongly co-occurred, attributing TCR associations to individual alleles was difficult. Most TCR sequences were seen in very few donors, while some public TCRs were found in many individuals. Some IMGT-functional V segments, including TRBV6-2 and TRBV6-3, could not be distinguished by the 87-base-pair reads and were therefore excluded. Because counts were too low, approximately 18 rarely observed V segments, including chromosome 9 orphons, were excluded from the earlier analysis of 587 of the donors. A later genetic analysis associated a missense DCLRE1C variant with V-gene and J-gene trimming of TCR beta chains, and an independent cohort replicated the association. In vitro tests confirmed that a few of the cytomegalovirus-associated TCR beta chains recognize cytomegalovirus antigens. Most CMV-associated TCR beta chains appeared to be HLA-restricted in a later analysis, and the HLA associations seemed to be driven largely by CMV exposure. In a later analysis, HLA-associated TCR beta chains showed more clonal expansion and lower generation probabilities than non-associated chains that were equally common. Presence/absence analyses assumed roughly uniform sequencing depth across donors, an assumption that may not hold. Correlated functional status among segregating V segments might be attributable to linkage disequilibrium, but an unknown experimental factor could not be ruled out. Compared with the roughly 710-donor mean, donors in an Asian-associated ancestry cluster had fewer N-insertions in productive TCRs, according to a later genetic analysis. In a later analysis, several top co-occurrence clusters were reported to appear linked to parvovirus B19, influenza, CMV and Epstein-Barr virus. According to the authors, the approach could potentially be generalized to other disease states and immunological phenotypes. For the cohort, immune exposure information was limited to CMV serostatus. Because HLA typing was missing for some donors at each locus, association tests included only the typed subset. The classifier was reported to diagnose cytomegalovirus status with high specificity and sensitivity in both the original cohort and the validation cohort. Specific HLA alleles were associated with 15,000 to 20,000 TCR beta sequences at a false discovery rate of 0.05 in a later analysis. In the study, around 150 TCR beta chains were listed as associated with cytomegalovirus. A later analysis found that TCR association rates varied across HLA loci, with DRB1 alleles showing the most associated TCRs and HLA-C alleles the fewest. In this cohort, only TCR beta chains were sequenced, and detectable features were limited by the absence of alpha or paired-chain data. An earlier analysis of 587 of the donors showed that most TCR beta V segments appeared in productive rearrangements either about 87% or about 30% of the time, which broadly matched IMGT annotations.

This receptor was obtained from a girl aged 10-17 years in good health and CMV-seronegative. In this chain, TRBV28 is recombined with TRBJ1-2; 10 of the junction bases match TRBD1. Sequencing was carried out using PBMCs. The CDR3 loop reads CASTFRDRGSYTF. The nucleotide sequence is TGTGCCAGCACTTTCCGGGACAGGGGAAGCTACACCTTC.